This T cell receptor (beta chain) was sequenced for a study of control samples from healthy donors and cancer patients. CDR3 length equals 15 residues. Per germline, CDR1 MNHEY and CDR2 SMNVEV (reference sequence). The V gene lost 2 bases and the J gene lost 4 bases, with 15 bases spanning the gap. Only in-frame clones appear in the TCRdb table, and some are missing; sequencing was by immunoSEQ multiplex PCR. Of 100,000 to 150,000 clones detected, over 85% appear once; the ten largest clones hold more than 6.5%. The receptor was derived from a man in his fifties with head and neck cancer. This chain connects TRBV27 to TRBJ2-7; tentative D call: TRBD2 (6 bases). What was sequenced was PBMCs. The CDR3 bases are TGTGCCAGCAGTTTAGGATTTCCGGGGGATTACGAGCAGTACTTC. It codes for CASSLGFPGDYEQYF.